The clone carrying this TCR beta chain was observed a few times. Its antigen is still unknown. Semi-nested PCR with Nested Universal Primer A followed constant-region reverse priming of full-length variable regions. MiXCR, run by TCRdb on the 5' RACE reads, gives a single entry per CDR3 protein. The data contain 30,000 to 40,000 distinct CDR3 sequences, approximately 25% of them singletons. There are 13 residues in the CDR3. Germline CDR1 SGHVS, CDR2 FNYEAQ. Trimming shortened V by 2 bases and J by 0 bases, and 4 bases separated the two germline ends. Regarding the study as a whole: Tumor Treg TCRs overlapped most with tumor naive CD4+ cells.

Sequencing input: naive CD4+ T cells sorted from a lymph node. Stated subset: naive CD4+ T cells, CD4+CD45RA+CD25-. The source of this sequence is a female donor with breast cancer. This chain links TRBV7-6 with TRBJ1-1; D not certain. The CDR3 reads CASSLRMNTEAFF. In nucleotides, the CDR3 is TGTGCCAGCAGCTTACGGATGAACACTGAAGCTTTCTTT.